Shown below are 25 T cell receptor beta chains from a single sample sequenced in a study of PD-1 blockade in mismatch repair-deficient tumors. TCRdb's copy holds only in-frame clones and misses some; the assay was immunoSEQ multiplex PCR. The top ten clones hold more than 11% of a sample with tens of thousands of clones, around 88% of them seen once. Here the sequenced sample was peripheral blood, taken 52 weeks after starting pembrolizumab. Receptor source: an adult with mismatch repair-deficient cancer.

V and J are TRBV19 and TRBJ2-5, with TRBD2 as a possible D gene (5 bases). From germline, CDR1 is LNHDA and CDR2 SQIVND (reference sequence). The V end was cut by 4 bases, the J end by 2 bases, with 5 bases between. The length of the CDR3 is 12 residues. The CDR3 nucleotides read TGTGCCAGTAGTACGGGGCAAGAGACCCAGTACTTC. Amino acid sequence: CASSTGQETQYF. Drawing the rest from reference TRBV19 and TRBJ2-5, the complete variable domain is DGGITQSPKYLFRKEGQNVTLSCEQNLNHDAMYWYRQDPGQGLRLIYYSQIVNDFQKGDIAEGYSVSREKKESFPLTVTSAQKNPTAFYLCASSTGQETQYFGPGTRLLVL.

The chain combines TRBV7-9 with TRBJ2-7; D not resolved. Germline CDR1 and CDR2: SEHNR and FQNEAQ (reference sequence). CDR3 length: 14 amino acids. Deletions cut 3 bases from V and 0 bases from J, with 9 bases between. The DNA of the CDR3 is TGTGCCAGCAGCTTTTGGAATAGCTCCTACGAGCAGTACTTC. Translation: CASSFWNSSYEQYF.

This sequence joins TRBV6-6 and TRBJ2-2; a possible D gene is TRBD1 (6 bases). Trimming pared 6 bases from V and 7 bases from J, leaving 12 bases between. The CDR3 is 13 residues long. Germline CDR1 MNHNY, CDR2 SVGAGI (reference sequence). The CDR3 loop is CASSRGRVGELFF. DNA for the CDR3: TGTGCCAGCAGCAGGGGCAGGGTCGGGGAGCTGTTTTTT.

V is TRBV7-9 and J is TRBJ2-2; 9 bases align to TRBD1. Germline values: CDR1 SEHNR, CDR2 FQNEAQ (reference sequence). Trimming removed 5 bases from V and 6 bases from J; junction bases left unmatched: 7. CDR3 length: 15 amino acids. CDR3 protein: CASSPPGTGPGELFF. CDR3 DNA sequence: TGTGCCAGCAGCCCCCCCGGGACAGGGCCCGGGGAGCTGTTTTTT.

The rearrangement uses TRBV4-3 and TRBJ2-1; the D call may be TRBD1 or TRBD2 (5 bases each). There are 17 residues in the CDR3. The V gene's germline CDR1 is LGHNA and CDR2 YSLEER. V lost 0 bases, J lost 6 bases, and 18 bases lay in between. DNA of the CDR3: TGCGCCAGCAGCCAAGATCTTGGGACCCCATGGCCCAATGAGCAGTTCTTC. Residues: CASSQDLGTPWPNEQFF.

The chain employs TRBV11-1 and TRBJ2-5; 15 bases line up with TRBD2. Trimming cost V 5 bases and J 5 bases; bases outside gene matches: 3. This CDR3 has 15 amino acids. Germline CDR1 SGHAT, CDR2 FQDESV (reference sequence). The CDR3 is CASSKGTSGRETQYF. The CDR3 DNA is TGTGCCAGCAGCAAGGGGACTAGCGGGAGGGAGACCCAGTACTTC.

This clone has just a few counts. V and J are TRBV5-1 and TRBJ1-5; TRBD1 is a possible D gene (6 bases). V lost 7 bases, J lost 1 base, and 12 bases lay in between. CDR1 and CDR2 from the germline V gene are SGHRS and YFSETQ. The CDR3 covers 14 residues. The CDR3 bases are TGCGCCAGCTCGGGGGCAGTGAGCAATCAGCCCCAGCATTTT. Translated: CASSGAVSNQPQHF.

The chain has TRBV20-1 and TRBJ2-3; perhaps TRBD2 as D (6 bases). Trimming left V 3 bases short and J 6 bases short, with 7 bases between. Germline V gives CDR1 DFQATT, CDR2 SNEGSKA (reference sequence). The CDR3 spans 11 residues. CDR3: CSARGLDTQYF. CDR3 in DNA: TGCAGTGCTAGGGGACTTGATACGCAGTATTTT.

This chain connects TRBV19 to TRBJ2-5; 7 bases match TRBD2. The CDR3 runs 16 residues. V gave up 5 bases and J gave up 2 bases; unmatched junction bases: 11. CDR1 is LNHDA and CDR2 is SQIVND in the germline V gene (reference sequence). In nucleotides, the CDR3 is TGTGCCAGTAGTTTCTGGGGGGGTAGCGGGCAAGAGACCCAGTACTTC. Residues: CASSFWGGSGQETQYF.

The chain couples TRBV27 to TRBJ1-1, with a possible D match to TRBD1 (5 bases). There are 14 residues in the CDR3. Germline V gene data show CDR1 as MNHEY and CDR2 as SMNVEV (reference sequence). Trimming left V 5 bases short and J 4 bases short, with 14 bases between. The CDR3 nucleotides are TGTGCCAGCAGTCCCTCCAGGGTGGCCACTGAAGCTTTCTTT. Its protein is CASSPSRVATEAFF.

The CDR3 is CASSWPGNEQFF. The CDR3 DNA reads as TGTGCCAGCAGTTGGCCAGGCAATGAGCAGTTCTTC. The V call is TRBV6-6, the J call TRBJ2-1; no firm D call. The germline V gene encodes CDR1 MNHNY and CDR2 SVGAGI (reference sequence). The ends were cut back, 4 bases at V and 6 bases at J, with 7 bases in the middle. CDR3 length: 12 amino acids.

This clone occurred once. The rearrangement links TRBV19 to TRBJ1-4; TRBD1 is a possible D gene (6 bases). V was clipped by 1 base and J by 0 bases, with 12 bases between them. In germline, CDR1 is LNHDA, CDR2 SQIVND (reference sequence). CDR3 length: 17 amino acids. The CDR3, as DNA: TGTGCCAGTAGTATAGCCCGGGACACTGCAACTAATGAAAAACTGTTTTTT. This translates into CASSIARDTATNEKLFF.

The chain links TRBV28 to TRBJ2-7; TRBD1 matches at 8 bases. V was pared by 5 bases and J by 4 bases, with 7 bases of the junction left unmatched. The germline V gene has CDR1 MDHEN and CDR2 SYDVKM. The CDR3 runs 14 residues. The DNA for the CDR3 is TGTGCCAGCAGTCTGGACAGGGTACGTTACGAGCAGTACTTC. Translation gives CASSLDRVRYEQYF.

The chain couples TRBV27 to TRBJ2-1; 9 nucleotides align to TRBD2. V lost 5 bases and J lost 7; bases outside the gene matches: 15. CDR1 and CDR2 from the germline V gene are MNHEY and SMNVEV (reference sequence). This CDR3 is built from 17 residues. The chain's CDR3 is CASSLLRLAGVLNEQFF. The CDR3 DNA reads TGTGCCAGCAGTCTCCTCCGGTTAGCGGGAGTGTTGAATGAGCAGTTCTTC.

V usage is TRBV10-3 and J usage is TRBJ1-5, with TRBD1 matching over 9 bases. The ends lost 3 bases at V and 1 base at J; junction bases unmatched: 16. CDR3 length: 20 residues. CDR1 and CDR2 (germline): ENHRY, SYGVKD. The CDR3 spells CAISDSYGTGRQASNQPQHF. The CDR3 coding sequence is TGTGCCATCAGTGATTCGTACGGGACAGGGCGCCAAGCGAGCAATCAGCCCCAGCATTTT.

The V and J genes are TRBV4-3 and TRBJ2-7; D remains unclear. V dropped 0 bases and J dropped 1 base, with 4 bases sitting between them. CDR1 LGHNA and CDR2 YSLEER come from the germline V gene. The CDR3 has 13 residues. CDR3: CASSQDTSYEQYF. The CDR3 region has the DNA TGCGCCAGCAGCCAAGATACGTCCTACGAGCAGTACTTC.

This clone was observed once. This rearrangement joins TRBV5-5 to TRBJ2-7; D ambiguous. V gave up 0 bases and J gave up 3 bases, with 13 bases separating them. Germline CDR1 is SGHKS and CDR2 is YYEKEE (reference sequence). The CDR3 covers 15 residues. The CDR3 is CASSLALGPRYEQYF. CDR3 sequence (DNA): TGTGCCAGCAGCTTGGCCCTTGGGCCCCGCTACGAGCAGTACTTC.

The chain recombines TRBV5-4 with TRBJ2-3, with TRBD2 matching over 9 bases. This CDR3 spans 15 amino acids. Losses at the gene ends were 4 bases for V and 3 bases for J; bases not matched to a gene: 6. Germline CDR1 and CDR2: SGHNT and YYREEE (reference sequence). CDR3: CASSHSGSGTDTQYF. In nucleotides, the CDR3 is TGTGCCAGCAGCCATAGCGGGAGCGGTACAGATACGCAGTATTTT. The full variable domain, in which reference TRBV5-4 and TRBJ2-3 provide the parts outside the CDR3, is ETGVTQSPTHLIKTRGQQVTLRCSSQSGHNTVSWYQQALGQGPQFIFQYYREEENGRGNFPPRFSGLQFPNYSSELNVNALELDDSALYLCASSHSGSGTDTQYFGPGTRLTVL.

The chain recombines TRBV9 with TRBJ2-2, with D possibly being TRBD1 (5 bases). CDR1 is SGDLS, CDR2 YYNGEE, per germline. V lost 0 bases and J lost 0, with 9 bases in between. The CDR3 runs to 16 residues. The CDR3: CASSVGGRANTGELFF. CDR3 coding DNA: TGTGCCAGCAGCGTAGGAGGCAGGGCGAACACCGGGGAGCTGTTTTTT. Variable domain in full (rest from reference TRBV9 and TRBJ2-2): DSGVTQTPKHLITATGQRVTLRCSPRSGDLSVYWYQQSLDQGLQFLIQYYNGEERAKGNILERFSAQQFPDLHSELNLSSLELGDSALYFCASSVGGRANTGELFFGEGSRLTVL.

By frequency in the sample, this clone is medium-sized. This sequence joins TRBV9 and TRBJ1-5; D is perhaps TRBD1 (6 bases). The CDR3 has 14 amino acids. Trimming shortened V by 1 base and J by 2 bases, and 7 bases separated the two germline ends. Germline-derived CDR1 and CDR2 are SGDLS and YYNGEE. CDR3 amino acids: CASSVSGGNQPQHF. The DNA of the CDR3 is TGTGCCAGCAGCGTATCAGGGGGCAATCAGCCCCAGCATTTT.

J is TRBJ2-5 and V is TRBV11-1; D may match TRBD1 or TRBD2 (5 bases each). Germline V gives CDR1 SGHAT, CDR2 FQDESV (reference sequence). V was shortened by 4 bases and J by 2 bases, with 17 bases between the two germline ends. The CDR3 covers 16 residues. The chain's CDR3 is CASSSTPTGPQETQYF. CDR3 sequence (DNA): TGTGCCAGCAGCTCCACCCCGACGGGGCCTCAAGAGACCCAGTACTTC.

The chain couples TRBV5-1 to TRBJ1-1, with 9 positions matching TRBD1. J gave up 11 bases and V 4 bases, and 3 bases lay outside the gene matches. CDR3 size: 11 residues. Germline V gene data show CDR1 as SGHRS and CDR2 as YFSETQ. The CDR3 DNA follows: TGCGCCAGCAGCGGGGACAGGGCGGCTTTCTTT. Translated: CASSGDRAAFF.

V gene TRBV11-3 combines with J gene TRBJ1-2; 8 positions match TRBD1. V trimming: 2 bases; J trimming: 4 bases; junction bases outside the gene matches: 3. There are 14 residues in the CDR3. Germline V lookup: CDR1 SGHNT, CDR2 YENEEA. The CDR3 DNA sequence: TGTGCCAGCAGCTTAACCACAGGGGGCTATGGCTACACCTTC. This gives the protein CASSLTTGGYGYTF.

V usage is TRBV4-1 and J usage is TRBJ2-7; maybe TRBD2 (6 bases). From germline, CDR1 is MGHRA and CDR2 YSYEKL. V lost 1 base and J 1 base, leaving 11 bases between the germline ends. This CDR3 spans 15 amino acids. The DNA for the CDR3 is TGCGCCAGCAGCCAAGTTACCGGGAGTTCCTACGAGCAGTACTTC. This translates into CASSQVTGSSYEQYF.

This rearrangement joins TRBV11-1 to TRBJ2-1; D remains unclear. V dropped 3 bases and J dropped 7 bases, with 16 bases sitting between them. Germline values: CDR1 SGHAT, CDR2 FQDESV (reference sequence). This CDR3 contains 15 residues. CDR3 bases: TGTGCCAGCAGCTTTAGGTTAGCCCTAGGGAATGAGCAGTTCTTC. Translated, it gives CASSFRLALGNEQFF.